This record covers a single T cell receptor beta chain. Trimming took 8 bases from V and 5 from J; bases not matched to a gene: 11. This CDR3 is 14 amino acids long. CDR1 is SNHLY and CDR2 is FYNNEI in the germline V gene. This record belongs to a study of blood T cell repertoires in COVID-19. Assay used: immunoSEQ multiplex PCR; TCRdb lists only in-frame clones, some missing. The repertoire consists of about 220,000 clones, with roughly 84% occurring once and the leading ten covering less than 20%. This receptor was identified in a man aged 25 to 40 with active or convalescent COVID-19. The sequenced material came from peripheral blood. This sequence joins TRBV2 and TRBJ2-5, with TRBD1 matching over 7 bases. CDR3 sequence: CASSLRQGGETQYF. CDR3 bases: TGTGCCAGCTCTCTGCGACAGGGTGGCGAGACCCAGTACTTC. The full variable domain, with the rest looked up from reference TRBV2 and TRBJ2-5, is EPEVTQTPSHQVTQMGQEVILRCVPISNHLYFYWYRQILGQKVEFLVSFYNNEISEKSEIFDDQFSVERPDGSNFTLKIRSTKLEDSAMYFCASSLRQGGETQYFGPGTRLLVL.